This T cell receptor beta chain was sequenced during a study of T cell responses to AZD1222 COVID-19 vaccine. Study-level results: Spike-specific TCR breadth and depth both grew after two AZD1222 doses. No day 14 peak samples; only post-peak repertoires were characterized.

Trimming stripped 0 bases from V and 7 bases from J, with 16 bases between. Germline CDR1 SGDLS, CDR2 YYNGEE. The CDR3 sequence is 15 residues long. Generated by immunoSEQ multiplex PCR, the TCRdb table keeps only in-frame clones and is missing some. The sample lists approximately 94,000 clones, about 86% occurring once. On this clone itself: No antigen is known for it.

The receptor was isolated from an adult in good health. This specimen was peripheral blood, taken on day 0 of AZD1222 vaccination. V and J are TRBV9 and TRBJ1-2; the D gene is possibly TRBD1 (6 bases). DNA for the CDR3: TGTGCCAGCAGCGTAGCCCAGGGGATGGGAGGTGGCTACACCTTC. Encoded protein: CASSVAQGMGGGYTF.